This passage covers 2 T cell receptor beta chains from one sample sequenced in a study of blood T cell repertoires in COVID-19. TCRdb's copy holds only in-frame clones and misses some; the assay was immunoSEQ multiplex PCR. Here the sample spans about 190,000 clones, about 90% being singletons. The sequenced sample was peripheral blood. The receptors were sampled from a man between 45 and 60 years old with acute or convalescent COVID-19.

The gene calls are TRBV28 and TRBJ2-7; D perhaps matches TRBD1 (7 bases). V was clipped by 4 bases and J by 7 bases, with 17 bases between them. The germline V gene has CDR1 MDHEN and CDR2 SYDVKM. The CDR3 loop spans 14 amino acids. CDR3 in DNA: TGTGCCAGCAGTTCAGGGGGGCAGGGGGGAGAGCAGTACGTC. Translating gives CASSSGGQGGEQYV.

The chain employs TRBV10-1 and TRBJ2-1; 8 bases match TRBD2. The V gene's germline CDR1 is WNHNN and CDR2 SYGVQD (reference sequence). The trim removed 0 bases at V and 10 bases at J, leaving 8 bases unmatched. The CDR3 is made up of 15 amino acids. The CDR3 loop is CASSESSGGPREQFF. CDR3 DNA sequence: TGCGCCAGCAGTGAGTCCTCGGGAGGGCCCCGGGAGCAGTTCTTC.